This TCR beta chain was identified during a study of T cell repertoires in aging, cancer and after chemotherapy. Rearranged V-D-J TRB sequences were amplified with a mixed TRB-A/B primer pool. TCRdb reprocessed the multiplex PCR reads via MiXCR and lists one record per CDR3 protein. The table includes more than 1,000 distinct CDR3 sequences, 22% detected once. General study findings and limits: Across the chemotherapy interval, each cancer cohort showed higher median generation probability, suggesting thymic rebound. Untreated cancer patients had significantly lower blood TCR diversity than age-matched healthy donors.

V gave up 6 bases and J gave up 2 bases; unmatched junction bases: 6. There are 14 residues in the CDR3. From germline, CDR1 is KGHSH and CDR2 LQKENI. The template was genomic DNA from peripheral blood, not RNA. Sample share makes this clonotype medium-sized. The antigen remains undetermined. The TCR sequence derives from a human donor with a solid tumor. The sequencing input was blood. The chain links TRBV18 to TRBJ2-7, with 8 bases that match TRBD1. This chain's CDR3 is CASSGGTGPYEQYF. DNA for the CDR3: TGTGCCAGCTCTGGCGGGACAGGACCCTACGAGCAGTACTTC.